This T cell receptor beta chain stems from a study of cytomegalovirus exposure and HLA in healthy donors. Study as a whole: An analysis done earlier identified 100 million to 140 million unique TCR beta sequences from about 179 million T cells. Study results and limitations: Analyses of presence and absence presupposed an approximately uniform sequencing depth across donors. Some TCR beta chains (164 of them) were listed as cytomegalovirus-associated.

In germline, CDR1 is SGHNT, CDR2 YYREEE (reference sequence). Germline trimming cut 1 base from V and 5 bases from J; bases unmatched to any gene: 4. The CDR3 contains 14 residues. A multiplex PCR was run with 60 Vbeta primers and 13 Jbeta primers. Assay: immunoSEQ multiplex PCR; the TCRdb copy retains only in-frame clones and omits some. Of 130,000 or so clones listed, around 8.5% were seen once; the top ten hold 4.5% to 5.5%. On this clone itself: Its antigen is not identified.

The TCR was taken from a middle-aged man in good health and CMV-seronegative. Sequenced input: PBMCs. The V call is TRBV5-4, the J call TRBJ2-5; 8 bases align to TRBD2. The CDR3 DNA reads as TGTGCCAGCAGCTTGTTGGGACTAGTGGAGACCCAGTACTTC. Amino acids: CASSLLGLVETQYF.